This is a list of T cell receptor beta chains from one sample in a study of shared clonotypes between healthy human individuals. Profiled with immunoSEQ multiplex PCR; TCRdb holds only in-frame clones, not every one. This table has over a million clones, around 95% appearing once. Sequencing was done on a sample of naive CD4+ T cells sorted from blood. These receptors all stem from a man between 25 and 39 years old in good health. The CDR3 runs from the conserved cysteine through the conserved F or W. The D gene is left open where the match is weak. Clone size appears in some rows only: once, few, many, or a class for an expanded clone.

TRBD1	TRBV5-5	NA	TRBJ2-5	TGTGCCAGCTTCACCGGGACAGGGTTCTTCCAAGAGACCCAGTACTTC	CASFTGTGFFQETQYF
NA	TRBV14	NA	TRBJ1-3	TGTGCCAGCAGCTCAAGGTCGGCTGGAAACACCATATATTTT	CASSSRSAGNTIYF
TRBD1	TRBV5-8	NA	TRBJ1-5	TGTGCCAGCAGCTACAGACAGGGTTGGGGCAATCAGCCCCAGCATTTT	CASSYRQGWGNQPQHF
NA	TRBV7-9	once	TRBJ2-2	TGTGCCAGCAATCGGGGAGACACCGGGGAGCTGTTTTTT	CASNRGDTGELFF
TRBD2	TRBV11-2	NA	TRBJ2-7	TGTGCCAGCAGCTTAGAAGCACTAGCGGGAGTTGTTCGCTACGAGCAGTACTTC	CASSLEALAGVVRYEQYF
TRBD2	TRBV30	NA	TRBJ2-7	TGTGCCTGGAGAGCCGGGACTAGCGGTACCTACGAGCAGTACTTC	CAWRAGTSGTYEQYF
NA	TRBV5-4	NA	TRBJ2-2	TGTGCCAGCAGCTTTAAGCGGAACACCGGGGAGCTGTTTTTT	CASSFKRNTGELFF
NA	TRBV4-2	NA	TRBJ2-2	TGTGCCAGCAGCCCCCGGCAGGGAGTAGGGGAGCTGTTTTTT	CASSPRQGVGELFF
NA	TRBV7-8	NA	TRBJ2-1	TGTGCCAGCAGCTTAGACGGAGTAGATGAGCAGTTCTTC	CASSLDGVDEQFF
TRBD1	TRBV18	NA	TRBJ2-7	TGTGCCAGCGCAGGACAGGGGGCCTACGAGCAGTACTTC	CASAGQGAYEQYF
NA	TRBV7-2	NA	TRBJ1-2	TGTGCCAGCAGCTCGAACGAGGTGTCGGATAGAAGTGGCTACACCTTC	CASSSNEVSDRSGYTF
TRBD2	TRBV4-2	NA	TRBJ2-2	TGTGCCAGCAGCCAAGATGCTAGCGGGACTACCGGGGAGCTGTTTTTT	CASSQDASGTTGELFF
NA	TRBV5-4	NA	TRBJ1-5	TGTGCCAGCAGCTTGGGGGGAGGATCTCAGCCCCAGCATTTT	CASSLGGGSQPQHF
TRBD1	TRBV7-3	NA	TRBJ2-1	TGTGCCAGCAGCAAGCCACAGGGGAGCGGCGATGAGCAGTTCTTC	CASSKPQGSGDEQFF
NA	TRBV28	NA	TRBJ2-3	TGTGCCAGCAGTTTGCTAGGAGATACGCAGTATTTT	CASSLLGDTQYF
NA	TRBV5-1	NA	TRBJ2-1	TGCGCCAGCAGCCCCATGGGACTGAACCCTAACAATGAGCAGTTCTTC	CASSPMGLNPNNEQFF
TRBD2	TRBV10-3	once	TRBJ2-1	TGTGCCATTTTGGAGCGGGAGGGCCTCAATGAGCAGTTCTTC	CAILEREGLNEQFF
NA	TRBV9	NA	TRBJ2-3	TGTGCCAGCAGCGTAGCGGGTGCACACACAGATACGCAGTATTTT	CASSVAGAHTDTQYF